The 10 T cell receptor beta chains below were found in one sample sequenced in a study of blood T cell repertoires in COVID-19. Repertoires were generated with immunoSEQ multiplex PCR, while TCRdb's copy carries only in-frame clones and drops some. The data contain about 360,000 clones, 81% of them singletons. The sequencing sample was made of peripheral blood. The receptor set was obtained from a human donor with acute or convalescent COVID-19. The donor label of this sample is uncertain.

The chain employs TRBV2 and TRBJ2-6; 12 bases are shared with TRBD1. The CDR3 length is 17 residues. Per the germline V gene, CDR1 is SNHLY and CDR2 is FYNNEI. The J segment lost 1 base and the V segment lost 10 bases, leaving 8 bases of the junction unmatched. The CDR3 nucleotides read TGTGCCACCCGGGACAGGGGGCTAACATCTGGGGCCAACGTCCTGACTTTC. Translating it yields CATRDRGLTSGANVLTF.

CDR3 sequence reads: CASSQDHEAGIYTF. Here the CDR3 DNA reads TGTGCCAGCAGCCAAGATCATGAAGCAGGGATCTACACCTTC. V is TRBV4-2 and J is TRBJ1-2; D might be TRBD1 (5 bases). Looked up from germline, CDR1 is LGHNA and CDR2 is YNFKEQ. Trimming took 0 bases from V and 10 from J, leaving 15 bases between them. The CDR3 has 14 amino acids.

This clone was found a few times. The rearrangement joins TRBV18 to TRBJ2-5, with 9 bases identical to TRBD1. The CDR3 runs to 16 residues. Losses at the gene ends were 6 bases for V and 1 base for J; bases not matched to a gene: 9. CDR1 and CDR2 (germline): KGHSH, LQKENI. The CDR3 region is CASSPLPTGGQETQYF. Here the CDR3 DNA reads TGTGCCAGCTCCCCATTGCCGACAGGGGGCCAAGAGACCCAGTACTTC.

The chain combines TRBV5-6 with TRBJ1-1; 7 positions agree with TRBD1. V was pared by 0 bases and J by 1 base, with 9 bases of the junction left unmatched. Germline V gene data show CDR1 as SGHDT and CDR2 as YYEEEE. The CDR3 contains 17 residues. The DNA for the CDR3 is TGTGCCAGCAGCTTGGCCGGGGCAGGGGGACAGAACACTGAAGCTTTCTTT. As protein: CASSLAGAGGQNTEAFF.

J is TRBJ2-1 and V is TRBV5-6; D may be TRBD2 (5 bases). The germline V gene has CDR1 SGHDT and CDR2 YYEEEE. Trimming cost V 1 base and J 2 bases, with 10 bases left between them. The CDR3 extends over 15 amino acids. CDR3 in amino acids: CASSLPGVTYNEQFF. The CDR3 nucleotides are TGTGCCAGCAGCTTGCCCGGGGTGACCTACAATGAGCAGTTCTTC.

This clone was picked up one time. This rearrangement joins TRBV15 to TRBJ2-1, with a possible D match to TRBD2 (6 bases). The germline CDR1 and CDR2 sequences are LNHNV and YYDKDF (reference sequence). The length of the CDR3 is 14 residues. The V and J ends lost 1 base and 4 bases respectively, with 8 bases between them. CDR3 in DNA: TGTGCCACCAGCAGAGTCGGAGGGTACAATGAGCAGTTCTTC. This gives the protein CATSRVGGYNEQFF.

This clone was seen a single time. CDR3: CASSFLPGTGMTSNSPLHF. CDR3 bases: TGTGCCAGCAGTTTTCTCCCCGGGACAGGGATGACGAGTAATTCACCCCTCCACTTT. The rearrangement joins TRBV7-9 to TRBJ1-6, with 9 bases matching TRBD1. CDR3 length equals 19 residues. Germline CDR1 reads SEHNR; CDR2 reads FQNEAQ (reference sequence). V shed 6 bases and J 6 bases; nucleotides not matched to a gene: 18.

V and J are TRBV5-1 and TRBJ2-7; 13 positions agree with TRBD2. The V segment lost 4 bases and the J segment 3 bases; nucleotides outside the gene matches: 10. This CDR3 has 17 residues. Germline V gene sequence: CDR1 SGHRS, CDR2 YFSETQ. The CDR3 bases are TGCGCCAGCAGCGGCGAACTAGCGGGAGGGGCTTACTACGAGCAGTACTTC. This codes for CASSGELAGGAYYEQYF.

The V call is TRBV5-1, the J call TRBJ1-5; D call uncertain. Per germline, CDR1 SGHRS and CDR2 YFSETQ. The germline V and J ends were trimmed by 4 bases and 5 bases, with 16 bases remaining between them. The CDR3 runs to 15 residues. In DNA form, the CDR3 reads TGCGCCAGCAGCCGTTCGGGGAATAGGGATCAGCCCCAGCATTTT. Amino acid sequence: CASSRSGNRDQPQHF.

Here the CDR3 reads CAWDRVPSYNEQFF. The DNA for the CDR3 is TGTGCCTGGGACAGGGTTCCCTCCTACAATGAGCAGTTCTTC. The chain uses TRBV30 and TRBJ2-1, with TRBD1 identical over 7 bases. The CDR3 runs to 14 residues. The V gene's germline CDR1 is GTSNPN and CDR2 SVGIG (reference sequence). The V and J ends lost 5 bases and 0 bases, in that order; junction bases with no gene match: 4.